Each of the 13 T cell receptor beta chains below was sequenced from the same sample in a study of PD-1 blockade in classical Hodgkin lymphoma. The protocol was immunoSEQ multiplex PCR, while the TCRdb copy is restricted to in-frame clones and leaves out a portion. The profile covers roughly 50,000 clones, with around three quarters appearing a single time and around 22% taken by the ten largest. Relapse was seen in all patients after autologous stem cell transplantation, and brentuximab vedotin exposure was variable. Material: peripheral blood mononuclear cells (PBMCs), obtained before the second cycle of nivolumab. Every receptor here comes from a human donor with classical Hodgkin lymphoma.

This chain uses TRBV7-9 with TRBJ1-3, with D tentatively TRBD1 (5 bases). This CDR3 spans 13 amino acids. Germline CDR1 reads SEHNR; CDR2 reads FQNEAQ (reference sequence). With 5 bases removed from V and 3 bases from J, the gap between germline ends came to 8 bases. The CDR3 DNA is TGTGCCAGCAGCGGGACTGTTGGAAACACCATATATTTT. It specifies CASSGTVGNTIYF.

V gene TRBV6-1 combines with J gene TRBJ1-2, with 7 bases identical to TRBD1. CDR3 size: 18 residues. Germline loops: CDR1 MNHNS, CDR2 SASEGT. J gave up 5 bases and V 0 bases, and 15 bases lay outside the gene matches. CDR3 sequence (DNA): TGTGCCAGCAGTGAAGCCCGCGACAGGGTCCTCGCAGGGTATGGCTACACCTTC. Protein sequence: CASSEARDRVLAGYGYTF.

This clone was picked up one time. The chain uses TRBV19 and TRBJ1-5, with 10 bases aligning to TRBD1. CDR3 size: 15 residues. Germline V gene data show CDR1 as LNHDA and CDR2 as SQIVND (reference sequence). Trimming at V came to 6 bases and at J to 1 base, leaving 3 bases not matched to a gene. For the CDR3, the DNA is TGTGCCAGTAGGGGGACAGGGGTCAGCAATCAGCCCCAGCATTTT. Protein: CASRGTGVSNQPQHF.

The CDR3 DNA sequence: TGTGCCAGCAGCGAGAGACAGCTGAACACTGAAGCTTTCTTT. Amino acids: CASSERQLNTEAFF. The chain has TRBV16 and TRBJ1-1, with D perhaps TRBD1 (5 bases). This CDR3 region has 14 residues. Trimming stripped 5 bases from V and 0 bases from J, with 10 bases between. Germline V gene lookup returns CDR1 KGHSY and CDR2 FQNENV. Supplemented by reference TRBV16 and TRBJ1-1, the full variable domain reads GEEVAQTPKHLVRGEGQKAKLYCAPIKGHSYVFWYQQVLKNEFKFLISFQNENVFDETGMPKERFSAKCLPNSPCSLEIQATKLEDSAVYFCASSERQLNTEAFFGQGTRLTVV.

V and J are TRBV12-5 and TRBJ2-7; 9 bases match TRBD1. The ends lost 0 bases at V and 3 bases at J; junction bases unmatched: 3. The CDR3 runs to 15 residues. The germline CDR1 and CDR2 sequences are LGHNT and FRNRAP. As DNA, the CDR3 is TGTGCTAGTGGTTTGGTGACGGACAGGGGCTACGAGCAGTACTTC. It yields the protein CASGLVTDRGYEQYF.

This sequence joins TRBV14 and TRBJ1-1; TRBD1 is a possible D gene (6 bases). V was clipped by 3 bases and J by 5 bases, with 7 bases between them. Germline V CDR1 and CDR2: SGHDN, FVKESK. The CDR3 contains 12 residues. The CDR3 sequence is CASSHGQTEAFF. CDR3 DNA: TGTGCCAGCAGCCATGGACAGACTGAAGCTTTCTTT.

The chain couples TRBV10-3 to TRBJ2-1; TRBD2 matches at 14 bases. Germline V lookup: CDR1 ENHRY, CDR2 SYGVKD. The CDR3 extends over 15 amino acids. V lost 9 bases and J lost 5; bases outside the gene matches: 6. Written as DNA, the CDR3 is TGTGCCATTACACCGGGACTAGCGGGAGACAATGAGCAGTTCTTC. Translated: CAITPGLAGDNEQFF.

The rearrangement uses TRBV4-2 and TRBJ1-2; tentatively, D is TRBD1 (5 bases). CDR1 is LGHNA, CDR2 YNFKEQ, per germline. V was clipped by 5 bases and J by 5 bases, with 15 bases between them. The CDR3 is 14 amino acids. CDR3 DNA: TGTGCCAGCAGCGGTGGGGCCGTTGGATATGGCTACACCTTC. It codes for CASSGGAVGYGYTF.

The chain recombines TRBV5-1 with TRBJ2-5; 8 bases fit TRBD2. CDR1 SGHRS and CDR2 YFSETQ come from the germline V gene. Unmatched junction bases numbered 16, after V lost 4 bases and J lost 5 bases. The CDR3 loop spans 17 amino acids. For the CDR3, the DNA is TGCGCCAGCAGCCCCGCCGGTATGGCGGGAGGTGGCGAGACCCAGTACTTC. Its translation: CASSPAGMAGGGETQYF. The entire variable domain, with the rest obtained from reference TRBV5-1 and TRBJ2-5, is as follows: KAGVTQTPRYLIKTRGQQVTLSCSPISGHRSVSWYQQTPGQGLQFLFEYFSETQRNKGNFPGRFSGRQFSNSRSEMNVSTLELGDSALYLCASSPAGMAGGGETQYFGPGTRLLVL.

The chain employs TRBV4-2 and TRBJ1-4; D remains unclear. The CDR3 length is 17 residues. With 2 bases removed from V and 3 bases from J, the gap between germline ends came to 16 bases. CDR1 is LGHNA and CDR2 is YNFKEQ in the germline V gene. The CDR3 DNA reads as TGTGCCAGCAGCCAAACCCTAGAGGGCAGATCTAATGAAAAACTGTTTTTT. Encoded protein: CASSQTLEGRSNEKLFF.

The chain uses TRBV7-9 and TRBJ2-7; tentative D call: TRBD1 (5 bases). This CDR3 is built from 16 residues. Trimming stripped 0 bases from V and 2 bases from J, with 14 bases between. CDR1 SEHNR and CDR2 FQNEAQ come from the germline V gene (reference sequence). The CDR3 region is CASSLAAGRAAYEQYF. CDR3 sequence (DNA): TGTGCCAGCAGCTTAGCGGCAGGCAGGGCAGCCTACGAGCAGTACTTC.

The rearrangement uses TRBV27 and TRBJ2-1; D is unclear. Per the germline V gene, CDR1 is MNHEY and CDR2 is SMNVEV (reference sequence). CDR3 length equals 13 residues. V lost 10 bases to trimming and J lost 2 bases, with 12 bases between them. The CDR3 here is CATSEPPYNEQFF. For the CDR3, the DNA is TGTGCCACCTCCGAGCCACCCTACAATGAGCAGTTCTTC.

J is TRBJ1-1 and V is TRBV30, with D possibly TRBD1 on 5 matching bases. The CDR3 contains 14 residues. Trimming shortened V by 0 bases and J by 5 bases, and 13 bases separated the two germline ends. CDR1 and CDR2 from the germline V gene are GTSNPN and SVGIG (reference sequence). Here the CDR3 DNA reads TGTGCCTGGAGTGTAAAATCAGGGAGGACTGAAGCTTTCTTT. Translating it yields CAWSVKSGRTEAFF.